These 28 T cell receptor beta chains originate from one sample sequenced in a study of T-cell reconstitution after alpha-beta-depleted transplantation in children listed by TCRdb under 2016. The library was built by means of PCR. Sequenced using an Illumina HiSeq 2500. To normalize quantification of the TCRbeta repertoire, the TCR libraries were built with molecular barcoding that relied on unique molecular identifiers. In TCRdb, the public reads were trimmed at Q25 with fastp and aligned with MiXCR, with productive beta chains retained. Records with the same CDR3 protein are collapsed into one entry carrying the most frequent genes and DNA. This sample comprises under 750,000 distinct CDR3 sequences, 23% of them detected only once. Jointly, the top ten make up 11% to 15% of the sample. Taken with the paper, the label for treatment or condition translates to: allogeneic hematopoietic cell transplantation with graft depleted of TCRalphabeta T cells and CD19 B cells.

The source was PBMCs, mostly from graft donor cells, collected 360 days after TCRalphabeta/CD19-depleted stem cell transplant. The receptor source for this set is a boy in the first two years of life who had a stem cell transplant for acute myeloid leukemia, so the T cells may come from the graft donor.

There are many counts of this clonotype. V and J are TRBV7-3 and TRBJ2-1; possible D gene TRBD2, 7 bases. This CDR3 has 18 residues. V lost 3 bases to trimming and J lost 0 bases, with 18 bases between them. Germline CDR1 reads SGHTA; CDR2 reads FQGTGA. This chain's CDR3 is CASSFVGGRPSSYNEQFF. Here the CDR3 DNA reads TGTGCCAGCAGCTTCGTGGGGGGGCGCCCCAGCTCCTACAATGAGCAGTTCTTC.

This clonotype came up many times. The chain is built from TRBV7-2 and TRBJ1-2; D remains unclear. CDR3 size: 15 residues. Germline CDR1 is SGHTA and CDR2 is FQGNSA. The V end was cut by 1 base, the J end by 4 bases, with 13 bases between. CDR3 bases: TGTGCCAGCAGCTTAGTGCAGGATACATCCTATGGCTACACCTTC. Protein: CASSLVQDTSYGYTF.

The chain is built from TRBV20-1 and TRBJ2-1; TRBD1 agrees at 10 bases. Losses at the gene ends were 3 bases for V and 8 bases for J; bases not matched to a gene: 4. The CDR3 loop spans 13 amino acids. Germline CDR1 is DFQATT and CDR2 is SNEGSKA (reference sequence). The chain's CDR3 is CSARTGGRDEQFF. The CDR3 DNA reads TGCAGTGCTAGGACAGGGGGCCGGGATGAGCAGTTCTTC.

The sample holds a few counts of this clonotype. The V and J genes are TRBV9 and TRBJ2-3; TRBD2 agrees at 10 bases. This CDR3 is 18 amino acids long. CDR1 is SGDLS and CDR2 is YYNGEE in the germline V gene. V gave up 3 bases and J gave up 2 bases; unmatched junction bases: 12. The CDR3 protein is CASSAIPLLAGTTDTQYF. CDR3 nucleotide sequence: TGTGCCAGCAGCGCCATACCCCTACTAGCGGGGACCACAGATACGCAGTATTTT.

The table lists this clonotype with many counts. V usage is TRBV29-1 and J usage is TRBJ2-1, with D uncertain. The V end lost 5 bases, the J end lost 7 bases, and 12 bases lay between the germline ends. This CDR3 region has 12 residues. CDR1 is SQVTM, CDR2 ANQGSEA, per germline. CDR3 in amino acids: CSVNNVRNEQFF. The DNA for the CDR3 is TGCAGCGTTAACAACGTACGTAATGAGCAGTTCTTC.

This chain uses TRBV20-1 with TRBJ2-5; perhaps TRBD1 as D (6 bases). Trimming pared 3 bases from V and 4 bases from J, leaving 15 bases between. The CDR3 sequence is 14 residues long. The V gene's germline CDR1 is DFQATT and CDR2 SNEGSKA (reference sequence). Here the CDR3 reads CSASSGQILETQYF. DNA of the CDR3: TGCAGTGCTAGCTCCGGACAGATTCTAGAGACCCAGTACTTC.

This clonotype was seen only a few times. The genes are TRBV20-1 and TRBJ2-7; the match to TRBD2 covers 12 bases. Germline loops: CDR1 DFQATT, CDR2 SNEGSKA (reference sequence). Unmatched junction bases numbered 5, after V lost 5 bases and J lost 3 bases. The CDR3 spans 14 residues. The CDR3 is CSAPRLAGVYEQYV. The CDR3 nucleotides read TGCAGTGCTCCTAGACTAGCGGGGGTCTACGAGCAGTACGTC.

V usage is TRBV24-1 and J usage is TRBJ2-1; D unresolved. V was cut by 1 base and J by 10 bases, with 7 bases left in between. CDR1 and CDR2 (germline): KGHDR, SFDVKD. The CDR3 loop spans 12 amino acids. The CDR3 DNA is TGTGCCACCAGTGATTTAAACAGAGAGCAGTTCTTC. Its translation: CATSDLNREQFF.

This clonotype was seen more than once but under ten times. The chain recombines TRBV12-3 or TRBV12-4 with TRBJ2-5; weak D call: TRBD1 (6 bases). Trimming removed 6 bases from V and 5 bases from J, with 16 bases in between. This CDR3 has 14 amino acids. This chain's CDR3 is CASSLTGTRETQYF. CDR3 sequence (DNA): TGTGCCAGCAGCCTCACAGGGACGAGGGAGACCCAGTACTTC.

In this sample, this clonotype turned up a few times. This chain links TRBV4-3 with TRBJ2-7, with unresolved D. The CDR3 sequence is 16 residues long. The ends were cut back, 6 bases at V and 0 bases at J, with 18 bases in the middle. CDR1 is LGHNA, CDR2 YSLEER, per germline. This CDR3 is CASRHRPQPFSYEQYF. The CDR3 nucleotides read TGCGCCAGCAGACACCGCCCACAGCCCTTCTCCTACGAGCAGTACTTC.

In this sample, this clonotype turned up many times. The gene calls are TRBV7-9 and TRBJ1-5; no firm D call. V was pared by 2 bases and J by 5 bases, with 7 bases between. In germline, CDR1 is SEHNR, CDR2 FQNEAQ (reference sequence). CDR3 length: 13 amino acids. The CDR3 loop is CASSLSSHQPQHF. In DNA form, the CDR3 reads TGTGCCAGCAGCTTATCGAGTCATCAGCCCCAGCATTTT.

This chain connects TRBV6-1 to TRBJ2-7; 10 bases are a match to TRBD1. Germline values: CDR1 MNHNS, CDR2 SASEGT. V was clipped by 6 bases and J by 4 bases; unmatched bases: 3. The CDR3 extends over 13 amino acids. The CDR3 bases are TGTGCCAGCAGGGGACAGGGGTTTTACGAGCAGTACGTC. Translated, it gives CASRGQGFYEQYV.

This clonotype was detected only a few times. The J gene is TRBJ2-3, the V gene TRBV20-1, with D maybe TRBD2 (5 bases). Germline-derived CDR1 and CDR2 are DFQATT and SNEGSKA (reference sequence). CDR3 size: 15 residues. V dropped 0 bases and J dropped 2 bases, with 12 bases sitting between them. CDR3 in amino acids: CSARDRTVYTDTQYF. The CDR3 nucleotides read TGCAGTGCTAGAGATCGGACTGTTTACACAGATACGCAGTATTTT.

The chain couples TRBV29-1 to TRBJ1-2; 7 nucleotides line up with TRBD1. Germline loops: CDR1 SQVTM, CDR2 ANQGSEA. The V gene end was trimmed by 3 bases and the J gene end by 4 bases; junction bases not matched to a gene: 11. The length of the CDR3 is 15 residues. The DNA for the CDR3 is TGCAGCGTTGATTCCCCAACAGGGGAGGCCTATGGCTACACCTTC. Residues: CSVDSPTGEAYGYTF.

This clonotype was observed many times. As DNA, the CDR3 is TGCAGTGCTAGAGATTGGGGGTCGACCTACGAGCAGTACTTC. Translating it yields CSARDWGSTYEQYF. This chain uses TRBV20-1 with TRBJ2-7; D tentatively fits TRBD1 or TRBD2 (5 bases each). V shed 0 bases and J shed 2 bases, with 11 bases lying between them. The germline V gene encodes CDR1 DFQATT and CDR2 SNEGSKA (reference sequence). The CDR3 loop spans 14 amino acids.

This clonotype has more than one count but fewer than ten. The V call is TRBV20-1, the J call TRBJ2-1, with 10 bases identical to TRBD1. The CDR3 consists of 18 residues. Germline V CDR1 and CDR2: DFQATT, SNEGSKA (reference sequence). J gave up 4 bases and V 3 bases, and 15 bases lay outside the gene matches. The CDR3 coding sequence is TGCAGTGCTAGGACCGGGACAGGGGCCACCTCTATATACAATGAGCAGTTCTTC. Its protein product is CSARTGTGATSIYNEQFF.

This clonotype has a count of ten or more. The chain is built from TRBV20-1 and TRBJ2-2; tentatively, D is TRBD1 or TRBD2 (5 bases each). CDR3 size: 13 residues. The ends were cut back, 2 bases at V and 10 bases at J, with 14 bases in the middle. Germline assignment: CDR1 DFQATT and CDR2 SNEGSKA (reference sequence). The DNA of the CDR3 is TGCAGTGCTAGACAGAGGGGTAGAGCGGAGCTGTTTTTT. Protein sequence: CSARQRGRAELFF.

This clonotype was counted many times. The chain uses TRBV27 and TRBJ1-2; a possible D gene is TRBD1 (6 bases). Germline CDR1 is MNHEY and CDR2 is SMNVEV (reference sequence). This CDR3 region has 13 residues. The V and J ends lost 5 bases and 2 bases respectively, with 9 bases between them. The CDR3 DNA sequence: TGTGCCAGCAGTAATGACAGGAACTATGGCTACACCTTC. Encoded protein: CASSNDRNYGYTF.

This clonotype was picked up many times. This chain connects TRBV20-1 to TRBJ2-1; TRBD2 matches 8 bases. The V gene end was trimmed by 2 bases and the J gene end by 7 bases; junction bases not matched to a gene: 4. The CDR3 runs to 13 residues. The germline gives CDR1 DFQATT, CDR2 SNEGSKA (reference sequence). The DNA for the CDR3 is TGCAGTGCTAGACGGGGGGGCATGAATGAGCAGTTCTTC. Translating gives CSARRGGMNEQFF.

This clonotype showed up just a few times. The chain uses TRBV12-3 or TRBV12-4 and TRBJ2-3; 7 bases map to TRBD2. V lost 3 bases, J lost 4 bases, and 10 bases stayed unmatched. CDR3 length: 16 amino acids. CDR3 coding DNA: TGTGCCAGCAGTTTGGCGGGCGGGGGTTGGGCAGATACGCAGTATTTT. Its protein is CASSLAGGGWADTQYF.

This clonotype was counted a few times. The chain carries TRBV6-1 and TRBJ1-4, with D possibly being TRBD1 (5 bases). V lost 6 bases, J lost 2 bases, and 16 bases lay in between. CDR1 is MNHNS, CDR2 SASEGT, per germline. The CDR3 runs 16 residues. CDR3 in amino acids: CASSTGVQATNEKLFF. Written as DNA, the CDR3 is TGTGCCAGCAGCACTGGGGTACAGGCTACTAATGAAAAACTGTTTTTT.

This clonotype was observed at least ten times. The CDR3 sequence: CASSGGTGEFQPQHF. The CDR3 DNA follows: TGTGCCAGCAGCGGGGGGACAGGGGAGTTTCAGCCCCAGCATTTT. The chain employs TRBV9 and TRBJ1-5; 10 nucleotides match TRBD1. CDR1 is SGDLS and CDR2 is YYNGEE in the germline V gene. CDR3 size: 15 residues. Trimming at V came to 3 bases and at J to 6 bases, leaving 6 bases not matched to a gene.

The chain uses TRBV6-1 and TRBJ2-3; no clear D. The CDR3 length is 14 residues. V dropped 7 bases and J dropped 4 bases, with 15 bases sitting between them. Germline CDR1 is MNHNS and CDR2 is SASEGT. The CDR3, as DNA: TGTGCCAGCAACCACCCGCTTATCTCAGATACGCAGTATTTT. This sequence encodes CASNHPLISDTQYF.

This clonotype was counted at least ten times. This chain uses TRBV20-1 with TRBJ1-1; 8 nucleotides match TRBD1. V lost 5 bases to trimming and J lost 0 bases; unmatched junction nucleotides: 5. Germline V gene sequence: CDR1 DFQATT, CDR2 SNEGSKA (reference sequence). The CDR3 spans 14 residues. The CDR3 region is CSARTGWMNTEAFF. The DNA of the CDR3 is TGCAGTGCTCGGACAGGGTGGATGAACACTGAAGCTTTCTTT.

The chain joins TRBV6-2 or TRBV6-3 to TRBJ2-3; TRBD2 is a possible D gene (5 bases). Germline V CDR1 and CDR2: MNHEY, SVGEGT. CDR3 size: 15 residues. The V and J ends lost 2 bases and 5 bases respectively, with 14 bases between them. The CDR3 region has the DNA TGTGCCAGCAGTTACGAGGGCCTCTGGGTAGATACGCAGTATTTT. Translated, it gives CASSYEGLWVDTQYF.

This chain connects TRBV12-3 or TRBV12-4 to TRBJ2-7; D call uncertain. This CDR3 has 14 amino acids. V was shortened by 6 bases and J by 1 base, with 13 bases between the two germline ends. CDR3 protein: CASSNPMASYEQYF. DNA for the CDR3: TGTGCCAGCAGCAACCCAATGGCGTCCTACGAGCAGTACTTC.

This rearrangement joins TRBV7-2 to TRBJ2-1, with D tentatively TRBD2 (5 bases). Trimming cost V 4 bases and J 0 bases, with 10 bases left between them. Germline lookup yields CDR1 SGHTA and CDR2 FQGNSA. The CDR3 runs 15 residues. CDR3 sequence: CASSSDGDSYNEQFF. The CDR3, as DNA: TGTGCCAGCAGCTCCGACGGGGACTCCTACAATGAGCAGTTCTTC.

The J gene is TRBJ1-1, the V gene TRBV29-1; D might be TRBD1 (5 bases). Germline loops: CDR1 SQVTM, CDR2 ANQGSEA. Trimming cost V 4 bases and J 0 bases, with 12 bases left between them. This CDR3 is 14 amino acids long. The CDR3 sequence is CSVVGRGLNTEAFF. The CDR3 coding sequence is TGCAGCGTTGTAGGGAGGGGCTTGAACACTGAAGCTTTCTTT.